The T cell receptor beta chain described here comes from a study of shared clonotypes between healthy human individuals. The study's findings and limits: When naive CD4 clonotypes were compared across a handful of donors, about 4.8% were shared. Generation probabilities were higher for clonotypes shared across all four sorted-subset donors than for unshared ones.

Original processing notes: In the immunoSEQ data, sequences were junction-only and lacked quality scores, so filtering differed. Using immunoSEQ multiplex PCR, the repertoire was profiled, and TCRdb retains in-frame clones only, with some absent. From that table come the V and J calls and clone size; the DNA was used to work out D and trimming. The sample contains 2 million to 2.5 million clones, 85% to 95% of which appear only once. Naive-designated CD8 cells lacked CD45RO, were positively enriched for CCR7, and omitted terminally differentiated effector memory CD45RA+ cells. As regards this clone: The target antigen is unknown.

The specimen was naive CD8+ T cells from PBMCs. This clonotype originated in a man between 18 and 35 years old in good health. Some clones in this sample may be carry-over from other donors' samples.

CDR3 sequence: CASGAAGGSGYTF. CDR3 nucleotide sequence: TGTGCCAGCGGTGCGGCAGGGGGTAGCGGCTACACCTTC. The chain uses TRBV5-6 and TRBJ1-2; TRBD1 agrees at 7 bases. Germline V CDR1 and CDR2: SGHDT, YYEEEE. Losses at the gene ends were 7 bases for V and 8 bases for J; bases not matched to a gene: 11. The CDR3 is made up of 13 amino acids.